This T cell receptor (beta chain) was captured by sequencing in a study of T cell responses to AZD1222 COVID-19 vaccine. Study-level points and caveats: Distributed over spike, vaccine-associated CD4 TCRs predominated at 160-218 and 743-854.

The germline CDR1 and CDR2 sequences are MNHNS and SASEGT. The CDR3 is 17 residues long. V lost 4 bases and J lost 3, with 21 bases in between. As regards this clone: Its antigen is not known.

Here immunoSEQ multiplex PCR was the method, and the copy in TCRdb shows in-frame clones only, minus some. The sample consists of 150,000 or so clones, approximately 93% of them appearing once. This sequence joins TRBV6-1 and TRBJ1-2; D is perhaps TRBD1 (5 bases). This clonotype was obtained from an adult in good health. The sample here was peripheral blood, taken on day 0 of AZD1222 vaccination. CDR3 residues: CASSASPQGLSDYGYTF. The DNA for the CDR3 is TGTGCCAGCAGTGCTTCACCCCAGGGCCTCTCAGACTATGGCTACACCTTC.